A single sample gave rise to the 13 T cell receptor beta chains below, sequenced in a study of OX40 agonist ivuxolimab in advanced cancers. Method: immunoSEQ multiplex PCR; TCRdb's copy keeps in-frame clones and lacks some. The sample has 45,000 to 50,000 clones, around 89% seen once. The sample here was CD4+ or CD8+ T cells sorted from blood, taken in a trial of the OX40 agonist ivuxolimab. All receptors derive from an adult with an advanced solid tumor such as melanoma, head and neck, liver or kidney cancer.

The chain links TRBV6-5 to TRBJ2-1, with TRBD2 matching 8 bases. Germline loops: CDR1 MNHEY, CDR2 SVGAGI. The J segment lost 10 bases and the V segment lost 5 bases, leaving 7 bases of the junction unmatched. The CDR3 covers 13 residues. The CDR3 sequence is CASSDGGGREQFF. Written as DNA, the CDR3 is TGTGCCAGCAGTGACGGGGGGGGCCGGGAGCAGTTCTTC.

This chain connects TRBV7-6 to TRBJ1-6, with D perhaps TRBD1 (5 bases). This CDR3 comprises 15 residues. Looked up from germline, CDR1 is SGHVS and CDR2 is FNYEAQ. With 5 bases removed from V and 10 bases from J, the gap between germline ends came to 18 bases. The DNA of the CDR3 is TGTGCCAGCAGCCCCTCTTTACAGGTGGGGTCACCCCTCCACTTT. It yields the protein CASSPSLQVGSPLHF. The whole variable domain, remainder taken from reference TRBV7-6 and TRBJ1-6, is GAGVSQSPRYKVTKRGQDVALRCDPISGHVSLYWYRQALGQGPEFLTYFNYEAQQDKSGLPNDRFSAERPEGSISTLTIQRTEQRDSAMYRCASSPSLQVGSPLHFGNGTRLTVT.

The chain is built from TRBV19 and TRBJ2-3; D is unclear. The germline V gene has CDR1 LNHDA and CDR2 SQIVND (reference sequence). The CDR3 has 14 residues. Deletions cut 4 bases from V and 7 bases from J, with 15 bases between. CDR3 in DNA: TGTGCCAGTAGTACAAGGGTACCACAATATACGCAGTATTTT. It is translated as CASSTRVPQYTQYF.

The V and J genes are TRBV27 and TRBJ2-6; D is uncertain. V lost 5 bases, J lost 0 bases, and 11 bases lay in between. The CDR3 sequence is 16 residues long. From germline, CDR1 is MNHEY and CDR2 SMNVEV (reference sequence). CDR3 in DNA: TGTGCCAGCAGTCCTCAACGTAGCTCTGGGGCCAACGTCCTGACTTTC. Translation: CASSPQRSSGANVLTF.

The V and J genes are TRBV2 and TRBJ2-3; D is ambiguous. The V end lost 6 bases, the J end lost 0 bases, and 13 bases lay between the germline ends. Germline CDR1 SNHLY, CDR2 FYNNEI. This CDR3 is 15 amino acids long. CDR3 residues: CASRTGQYSTDTQYF. The DNA for the CDR3 is TGTGCCAGCAGAACGGGCCAGTATAGCACAGATACGCAGTATTTT.

The chain carries TRBV7-8 and TRBJ2-4, with D uncertain. V was trimmed by 3 bases and J by 0 bases, leaving 15 bases between them. The CDR3 consists of 17 residues. The V gene's germline CDR1 is SGHVS and CDR2 FQNEAQ. The DNA of the CDR3 is TGTGCCAGCAGCTTTTTACAGCGTTCGGTAGCCAAAAACATTCAGTACTTC. It encodes CASSFLQRSVAKNIQYF.

The chain carries TRBV6-5 and TRBJ1-6; tentative D call: TRBD1 (5 bases). CDR1 MNHEY and CDR2 SVGAGI come from the germline V gene. The CDR3 spans 14 residues. V was clipped by 6 bases and J by 5 bases, with 11 bases between them. The CDR3, as DNA: TGTGCCAGCAGGGGCAGGGCAAATAATTCACCCCTCCACTTT. Its translation is CASRGRANNSPLHF.

This sequence joins TRBV6-1 and TRBJ2-2; D uncertain. The CDR3 loop spans 10 amino acids. Between the trimmed V and J ends, which lost 5 bases and 5 bases, there was a span of 0 bases. CDR1 is MNHNS, CDR2 SASEGT, per germline. CDR3: CASSTGELFF. CDR3 nucleotides: TGTGCCAGCAGTACCGGGGAGCTGTTTTTT.

This sequence joins TRBV18 and TRBJ2-1; 9 bases line up with TRBD1. With 10 bases clipped from V and 10 bases from J, the junction kept 8 bases outside the gene matches. In germline, CDR1 is KGHSH, CDR2 LQKENI. The CDR3 runs 12 residues. CDR3 bases: TGTGCCAACTCGCCGACAGGGGGAGAGCAGTTCTTC. Its protein product is CANSPTGGEQFF.

V and J are TRBV9 and TRBJ2-7; 14 positions agree with TRBD2. This CDR3 is built from 15 residues. J gave up 5 bases and V 0 bases, and 1 base lay outside the gene matches. From germline, CDR1 is SGDLS and CDR2 YYNGEE. The CDR3: CASSVEGLAGDEQYF. In DNA form, the CDR3 reads TGTGCCAGCAGCGTAGAGGGACTAGCGGGAGACGAGCAGTACTTC.

Concerning this clone: At one of its ends the junction is not consistent with the germline gene, which may arise from a read error. The chain is built from TRBV18 and TRBJ1-2; D gene uncertain. The length of the CDR3 is 13 residues. The germline gives CDR1 KGHSH, CDR2 LQKENI. The CDR3 here is CVSSPPGLYGYTF. CDR3 coding DNA: TGTGTCAGCTCACCACCAGGACTCTATGGCTACACCTTC.

The chain joins TRBV5-8 to TRBJ2-6; D remains ambiguous. There are 17 residues in the CDR3. V was trimmed by 4 bases and J by 0 bases, leaving 14 bases between them. CDR1 and CDR2 from the germline V gene are SGHTS and YDEGEE. The CDR3 reads CASSLGSLPSGANVLTF. The CDR3 DNA is TGTGCCAGCAGCCTAGGAAGCCTCCCCTCTGGGGCCAACGTCCTGACTTTC.

This clone is a singleton in its sample. The V call is TRBV28, the J call TRBJ1-5, with 9 bases lining up with TRBD1. The ends lost 4 bases at V and 4 bases at J; junction bases unmatched: 8. This CDR3 has 16 amino acids. Per the germline V gene, CDR1 is MDHEN and CDR2 is SYDVKM. Here the CDR3 reads CASSSIWTGDNQPQHF. CDR3 in DNA: TGTGCCAGCAGTTCAATTTGGACAGGGGATAATCAGCCCCAGCATTTT.